Below, 30 T cell receptor beta chains from the same sample are listed, as sequenced in a study of blood T cell repertoires in COVID-19. Produced via immunoSEQ multiplex PCR; TCRdb's table is partial and in-frame only. This table has 350,000 to 400,000 clones, 90% appearing once. The sample taken for sequencing was peripheral blood. These receptors were obtained from a man aged 18 to 29 with active or convalescent COVID-19.

The chain combines TRBV27 with TRBJ1-4, with 9 bases aligning to TRBD1. Per the germline V gene, CDR1 is MNHEY and CDR2 is SMNVEV (reference sequence). The ends lost 6 bases at V and 8 bases at J; junction bases unmatched: 10. This CDR3 has 15 amino acids. CDR3 loop: CASRSGQGIREKLFF. As DNA, the CDR3 is TGTGCCAGCAGATCGGGACAGGGAATTCGAGAAAAACTGTTTTTT.

This chain links TRBV27 with TRBJ2-3; TRBD1 matches at 8 bases. The CDR3 extends over 15 amino acids. V was clipped by 3 bases and J by 0 bases; unmatched bases: 2. CDR1 and CDR2 from the germline V gene are MNHEY and SMNVEV (reference sequence). CDR3 bases: TGTGCCAGCAGTTTTCCAGGGGGCAGCACAGATACGCAGTATTTT. This codes for CASSFPGGSTDTQYF.

This rearrangement joins TRBV9 to TRBJ2-1; 12 bases line up with TRBD2. Per germline, CDR1 SGDLS and CDR2 YYNGEE. The length of the CDR3 is 16 residues. The V gene end was trimmed by 4 bases and the J gene end by 9 bases; junction bases not matched to a gene: 11. CDR3 region: CASSPRPSGGVGEQFF. Written as DNA, the CDR3 is TGTGCCAGCAGCCCTCGACCTAGCGGGGGGGTGGGTGAGCAGTTCTTC.

The V call is TRBV28, the J call TRBJ2-7; 12 bases fit TRBD2. The CDR3 is 15 amino acids. Germline trimming cut 6 bases from V and 1 base from J; bases unmatched to any gene: 4. CDR1 and CDR2 (germline): MDHEN, SYDVKM. The CDR3 here is CASRGLAGLSYEQYF. As DNA, the CDR3 is TGTGCCAGCAGGGGACTAGCGGGCCTATCCTACGAGCAGTACTTC.

The chain recombines TRBV9 with TRBJ2-2, with D maybe TRBD2 (5 bases). This CDR3 region has 16 residues. Germline-derived CDR1 and CDR2 are SGDLS and YYNGEE. With 0 bases removed from V and 1 base from J, the gap between germline ends came to 10 bases. CDR3 sequence reads: CASSVDSGLNTGELFF. The CDR3 nucleotides are TGTGCCAGCAGCGTAGATTCAGGACTGAACACCGGGGAGCTGTTTTTT.

V usage is TRBV6-2 or TRBV6-3 and J usage is TRBJ1-6; 8 nucleotides line up with TRBD1. Losses at the gene ends were 5 bases for V and 0 bases for J; bases not matched to a gene: 3. This CDR3 is 16 amino acids long. Germline V gene sequence: CDR1 MNHEY, CDR2 SVGEGT. CDR3 region: CASSRQGSSYNSPLHF. The CDR3 nucleotides read TGTGCCAGCAGTCGACAGGGGAGCTCCTATAATTCACCCCTCCACTTT.

The chain joins TRBV5-6 to TRBJ2-1; D perhaps matches TRBD2 (7 bases). V was cut by 1 base and J by 7 bases, with 15 bases left in between. This CDR3 comprises 15 residues. The germline V gene encodes CDR1 SGHDT and CDR2 YYEEEE. CDR3 coding DNA: TGTGCCAGCAGCTTGTTCGGAAGGGGGGGAAATGAGCAGTTCTTC. It translates to CASSLFGRGGNEQFF.

The chain recombines TRBV9 with TRBJ1-4, with 10 bases lining up with TRBD1. CDR1 is SGDLS, CDR2 YYNGEE, per germline. This CDR3 is 16 amino acids long. V lost 0 bases to trimming and J lost 3 bases; unmatched junction nucleotides: 2. The CDR3 bases are TGTGCCAGCAGCGTAGGACAGGGGGCTCCTAATGAAAAACTGTTTTTT. It yields the protein CASSVGQGAPNEKLFF. The full variable domain, in which reference TRBV9 and TRBJ1-4 provide the parts outside the CDR3, is DSGVTQTPKHLITATGQRVTLRCSPRSGDLSVYWYQQSLDQGLQFLIQYYNGEERAKGNILERFSAQQFPDLHSELNLSSLELGDSALYFCASSVGQGAPNEKLFFGSGTQLSVL.

The V and J genes are TRBV29-1 and TRBJ2-5; 13 positions agree with TRBD2. The trim removed 0 bases at V and 1 base at J, leaving 5 bases unmatched. This CDR3 contains 17 residues. Per the germline V gene, CDR1 is SQVTM and CDR2 is ANQGSEA. CDR3 nucleotides: TGCAGCGTTGAAGAACTAGCGGGAGGGCCCGTCCAAGAGACCCAGTACTTC. Amino acids: CSVEELAGGPVQETQYF.

V gene TRBV5-6 combines with J gene TRBJ2-2, with D hard to call. Germline values: CDR1 SGHDT, CDR2 YYEEEE. The V end lost 4 bases, the J end lost 6 bases, and 7 bases lay between the germline ends. The CDR3 consists of 12 residues. CDR3 DNA sequence: TGTGCCAGCAGCCTCGTCCCCGGGGAGCTGTTTTTT. It encodes CASSLVPGELFF.

The rearrangement joins TRBV3-1 (or the pseudogene TRBV3-2) to TRBJ1-2, with D perhaps TRBD1 (6 bases). Germline V gives CDR1 LGHDT, CDR2 YNNKEL (reference sequence). The ends were cut back, 1 base at V and 2 bases at J, with 14 bases in the middle. The CDR3 length is 16 residues. The CDR3 spells CASSQVRGGGNYGYTF. The CDR3 DNA reads as TGTGCCAGCAGCCAAGTCAGGGGCGGGGGCAACTATGGCTACACCTTC.

The V call is TRBV2, the J call TRBJ1-2, with D unresolved. This CDR3 region has 16 residues. Trimming pared 2 bases from V and 0 bases from J, leaving 13 bases between. CDR1 SNHLY and CDR2 FYNNEI come from the germline V gene. For the CDR3, the DNA is TGTGCCAGCAGTGAAAGGACCCGGGAAGCTAACTATGGCTACACCTTC. Protein: CASSERTREANYGYTF.

The gene calls are TRBV2 and TRBJ2-1; D perhaps matches TRBD2 (6 bases). CDR3 length: 14 residues. Germline V gene data show CDR1 as SNHLY and CDR2 as FYNNEI. V was pared by 4 bases and J by 6 bases, with 13 bases between. As DNA, the CDR3 is TGTGCCAGCAGTGGAACTAGCAGCTTCAATGAGCAGTTCTTC. Encoded protein: CASSGTSSFNEQFF.

J is TRBJ2-1 and V is TRBV24-1; 8 positions match TRBD2. V dropped 4 bases and J dropped 3; count of bases not matched to a gene: 1. The CDR3 loop spans 14 amino acids. Germline CDR1 is KGHDR and CDR2 is SFDVKD. The chain's CDR3 is CATSELADYNEQFF. CDR3 in DNA: TGTGCCACCAGTGAACTAGCGGACTACAATGAGCAGTTCTTC.

Details on this clone: Possible read error: a much larger clone is one base away. V usage is TRBV6-1 and J usage is TRBJ1-1; D gene uncertain. Germline CDR1 is MNHNS and CDR2 is SASEGT. The V end lost 1 base, the J end lost 1 base, and 4 bases lay between the germline ends. CDR3 length equals 13 residues. The CDR3 region is CASSEGPNTEAFF. The CDR3 nucleotides are TGTGCCAGCAGTGAAGGGCCGAACACTGAAGCTTTCTTT.

This chain uses TRBV28 with TRBJ1-6; TRBD1 aligns across 9 bases. The V and J ends lost 5 bases and 9 bases, in that order; junction bases with no gene match: 8. The CDR3 totals 15 residues. The germline V gene encodes CDR1 MDHEN and CDR2 SYDVKM. CDR3 sequence: CASSTTGGLGSPLHF. CDR3 DNA sequence: TGTGCCAGCAGTACCACAGGGGGCTTGGGTTCACCCCTCCACTTT.

A word on this clone: Compared with germline, one end of the junction differs, possibly owing to a read error. Other DNA sequences of this sample code for an identical CDR3. The V and J genes are TRBV30 and TRBJ2-2; TRBD2 is a possible D gene (5 bases). In germline, CDR1 is GTSNPN, CDR2 SVGIG (reference sequence). The CDR3 contains 16 residues. The DNA for the CDR3 is TGTGCCTGGAGTTTGGGCAGGACTTCGAACACCGGGGAACTGTTTTTT. This sequence encodes CAWSLGRTSNTGELFF. The entire variable domain, with the rest obtained from reference TRBV30 and TRBJ2-2, is as follows: SQTIHQWPATLVQPVGSPLSLECTVEGTSNPNLYWYRQAAGRGLQLLFYSVGIGQISSEVPQNLSASRPQDRQFILSSKKLLLSDSGFYLCAWSLGRTSNTGELFFGEGSRLTVL.

The chain couples TRBV18 to TRBJ1-1; 7 positions agree with TRBD1. Germline trimming cut 10 bases from V and 2 bases from J; bases unmatched to any gene: 7. The germline V gene encodes CDR1 KGHSH and CDR2 LQKENI. The CDR3 consists of 13 residues. The CDR3 region has the DNA TGTGCCACCGAGGCAGGGGGTAACACTGAAGCTTTCTTT. This sequence encodes CATEAGGNTEAFF.

V gene TRBV7-9 combines with J gene TRBJ1-1, with D unclear. The CDR3 runs to 17 residues. CDR1 is SEHNR, CDR2 FQNEAQ, per germline (reference sequence). Trimming left V 1 base short and J 6 bases short, with 21 bases between. CDR3 sequence reads: CASSLEAVGWNESEAFF. The CDR3 coding sequence is TGTGCCAGCAGCTTAGAGGCGGTGGGTTGGAATGAATCTGAAGCTTTCTTT.

This chain uses TRBV5-1 with TRBJ2-7; TRBD2 aligns across 7 bases. The germline gives CDR1 SGHRS, CDR2 YFSETQ. V was clipped by 2 bases and J by 3 bases; unmatched bases: 2. The CDR3 is 13 residues long. The CDR3 reads CASSLAGIYEQYF. CDR3 in DNA: TGCGCCAGCAGCTTAGCGGGGATCTACGAGCAGTACTTC.

Here the CDR3 reads CASSYLQGGYEQYF. CDR3 DNA sequence: TGTGCCAGCAGTTACCTGCAGGGTGGTTACGAGCAGTACTTC. This rearrangement joins TRBV6-5 to TRBJ2-7; possible D gene TRBD1, 5 bases. V shed 2 bases and J shed 4 bases, with 12 bases lying between them. Germline values: CDR1 MNHEY, CDR2 SVGAGI. This CDR3 has 14 residues.

J is TRBJ1-6 and V is TRBV28; a weak D match, TRBD1 (6 bases). V was cut by 6 bases and J by 6 bases, with 12 bases left in between. CDR3 size: 14 residues. Germline CDR1 reads MDHEN; CDR2 reads SYDVKM. The CDR3 coding sequence is TGTGCCAGCAGACCGACAGGCCCTAATTCACCCCTCCACTTT. It is translated as CASRPTGPNSPLHF.

This clone has only one observation. The chain recombines TRBV6-5 with TRBJ1-1; possibly TRBD1 for D (5 bases). Trimming removed 6 bases at V and 2 bases at J, with 13 bases between. CDR3 length: 14 residues. Germline values: CDR1 MNHEY, CDR2 SVGAGI. CDR3 sequence: CASSLDSANTEAFF. CDR3 sequence (DNA): TGTGCCAGCAGCCTTGACAGCGCCAACACTGAAGCTTTCTTT.

The chain combines TRBV15 with TRBJ2-7; 8 positions match TRBD2. Trimming removed 0 bases from V and 6 bases from J; junction bases left unmatched: 7. The germline gives CDR1 LNHNV, CDR2 YYDKDF (reference sequence). The CDR3 contains 15 residues. CDR3 coding DNA: TGTGCCACCAGCAGAGATAGGGCCGGGGGGGGCGAGCAGTACTTC. Translating gives CATSRDRAGGGEQYF.

The chain recombines TRBV7-2 with TRBJ2-7; 11 bases are a match to TRBD1. Losses at the gene ends were 5 bases for V and 3 bases for J; bases not matched to a gene: 6. CDR1 and CDR2 from the germline V gene are SGHTA and FQGNSA. The CDR3 consists of 15 residues. CDR3 in amino acids: CASSIRDRGNYEQYF. CDR3 DNA sequence: TGTGCCAGCAGCATACGGGACAGGGGGAACTACGAGCAGTACTTC.

The V gene is TRBV18, the J gene TRBJ1-1, with 12 bases matching TRBD1. The CDR3 has 15 residues. V trimming: 6 bases; J trimming: 10 bases; junction bases outside the gene matches: 12. Germline CDR1 reads KGHSH; CDR2 reads LQKENI. The CDR3 region is CASSMGQGANGRAFF. The CDR3 region has the DNA TGTGCCAGCTCCATGGGACAGGGGGCGAATGGGCGAGCTTTCTTT.

The chain links TRBV7-6 to TRBJ2-1; 10 bases line up with TRBD1. The germline V gene has CDR1 SGHVS and CDR2 FNYEAQ. The junction had 4 bases not matched to a gene; V was cut back by 1 base and J by 7 bases. The CDR3 loop spans 15 amino acids. CDR3 sequence reads: CASSLDGTGDNEQFF. CDR3 DNA: TGTGCCAGCAGCTTAGATGGGACAGGGGATAATGAGCAGTTCTTC.

The rearrangement uses TRBV2 and TRBJ2-7; D is possibly TRBD1 (5 bases). This CDR3 region has 15 residues. Trimming left V 1 base short and J 0 bases short, with 10 bases between. From germline, CDR1 is SNHLY and CDR2 FYNNEI. This CDR3 reads CASSEGRGYSYEQYF. The CDR3 DNA follows: TGTGCCAGCAGTGAAGGAAGGGGTTACTCCTACGAGCAGTACTTC.

V gene TRBV19 combines with J gene TRBJ1-4; D gene unclear. This CDR3 is 13 amino acids long. Trimming left V 5 bases short and J 7 bases short, with 11 bases between. Germline V lookup: CDR1 LNHDA, CDR2 SQIVND (reference sequence). For the CDR3, the DNA is TGTGCCAGTAGTCTCGGTCGGGGTGAAAAACTGTTTTTT. The encoded protein is CASSLGRGEKLFF.

This chain uses TRBV6-5 with TRBJ1-2; the D gene is possibly TRBD1 (5 bases). CDR3 size: 15 residues. V gave up 7 bases and J gave up 0 bases, with 15 bases separating them. CDR1 MNHEY and CDR2 SVGAGI come from the germline V gene. The chain's CDR3 is CASNLQETANYGYTF. CDR3 in DNA: TGTGCCAGCAACCTACAGGAGACAGCTAACTATGGCTACACCTTC.